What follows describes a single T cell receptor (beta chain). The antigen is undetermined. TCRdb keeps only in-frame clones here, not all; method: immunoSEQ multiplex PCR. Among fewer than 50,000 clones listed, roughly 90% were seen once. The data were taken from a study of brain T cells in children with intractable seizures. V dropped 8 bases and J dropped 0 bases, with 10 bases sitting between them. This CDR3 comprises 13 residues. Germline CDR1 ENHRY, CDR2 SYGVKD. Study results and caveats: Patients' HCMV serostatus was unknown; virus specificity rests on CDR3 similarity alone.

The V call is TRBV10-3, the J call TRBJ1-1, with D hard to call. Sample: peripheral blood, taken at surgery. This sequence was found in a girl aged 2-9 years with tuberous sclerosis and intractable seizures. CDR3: CAICGSLNTEAFF. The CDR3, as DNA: TGTGCCATCTGCGGCAGCTTGAACACTGAAGCTTTCTTT.